Sequencing of this T cell receptor beta chain was carried out in a study of OX40 agonist ivuxolimab in advanced cancers. Trimming stripped 3 bases from V and 0 bases from J, with 9 bases between. This CDR3 spans 14 amino acids. From germline, CDR1 is SGDLS and CDR2 YYNGEE. Measured with immunoSEQ multiplex PCR; TCRdb has only the in-frame clones, and not every one. The sample carries around 40,000 clones, around 88% recorded once. The chain links TRBV9 to TRBJ1-1; D not resolved. The sequence was collected from an adult with an advanced solid tumor such as melanoma, head and neck, liver or kidney cancer. Here the sequenced sample was CD4+ or CD8+ T cells sorted from blood, taken in a trial of the OX40 agonist ivuxolimab. The CDR3 protein is CASSGLTMNTEAFF. As DNA, the CDR3 is TGTGCCAGCAGCGGACTGACTATGAACACTGAAGCTTTCTTT.